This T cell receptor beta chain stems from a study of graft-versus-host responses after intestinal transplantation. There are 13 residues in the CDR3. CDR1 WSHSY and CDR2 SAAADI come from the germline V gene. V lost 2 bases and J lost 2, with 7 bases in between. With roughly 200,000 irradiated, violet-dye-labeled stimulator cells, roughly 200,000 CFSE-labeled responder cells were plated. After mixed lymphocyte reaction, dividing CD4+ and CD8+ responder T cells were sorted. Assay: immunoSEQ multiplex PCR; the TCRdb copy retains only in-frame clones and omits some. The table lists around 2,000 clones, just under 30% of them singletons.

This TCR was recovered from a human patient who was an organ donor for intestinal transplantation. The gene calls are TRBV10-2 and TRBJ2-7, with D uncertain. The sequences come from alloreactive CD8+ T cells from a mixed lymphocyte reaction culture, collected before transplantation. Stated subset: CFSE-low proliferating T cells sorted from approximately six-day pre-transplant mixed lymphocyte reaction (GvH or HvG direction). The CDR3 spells CASSEGRTYEQYF. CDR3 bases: TGCGCCAGCAGTGAGGGCAGGACCTACGAGCAGTACTTC.